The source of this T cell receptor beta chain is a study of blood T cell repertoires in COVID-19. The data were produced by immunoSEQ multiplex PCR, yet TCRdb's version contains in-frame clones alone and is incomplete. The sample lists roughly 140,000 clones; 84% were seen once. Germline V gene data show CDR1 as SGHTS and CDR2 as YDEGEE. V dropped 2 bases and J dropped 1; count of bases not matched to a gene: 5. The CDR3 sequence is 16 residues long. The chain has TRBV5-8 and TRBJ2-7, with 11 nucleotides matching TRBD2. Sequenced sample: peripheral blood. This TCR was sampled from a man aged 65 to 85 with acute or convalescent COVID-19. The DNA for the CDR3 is TGTGCCAGCAGCTTACCCGGGACTAGCGGTTCCTACGAGCAGTACTTC. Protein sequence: CASSLPGTSGSYEQYF.